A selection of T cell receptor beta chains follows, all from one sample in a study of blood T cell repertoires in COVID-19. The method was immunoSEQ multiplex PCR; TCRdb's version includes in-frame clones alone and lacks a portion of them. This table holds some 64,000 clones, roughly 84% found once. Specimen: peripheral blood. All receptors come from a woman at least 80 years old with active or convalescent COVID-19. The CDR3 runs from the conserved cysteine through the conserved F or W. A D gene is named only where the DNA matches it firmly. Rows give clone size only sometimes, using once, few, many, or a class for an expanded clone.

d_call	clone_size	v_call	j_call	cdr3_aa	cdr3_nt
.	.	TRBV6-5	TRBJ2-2	CASQNLRAPGELFF	TGTGCCAGCCAAAACTTGCGGGCACCCGGGGAGCTGTTTTTT
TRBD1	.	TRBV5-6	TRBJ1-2	CASSYQTGVGYGYTF	TGTGCCAGCAGCTATCAGACAGGGGTGGGCTATGGCTACACCTTC
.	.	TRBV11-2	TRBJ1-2	CASSSPNTGNYGYTF	TGTGCCAGCAGCTCCCCAAATACAGGGAACTATGGCTACACCTTC
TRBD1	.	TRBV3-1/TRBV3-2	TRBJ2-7	CASSQDLGTGPYEQYF	TGTGCCAGCAGCCAAGATCTAGGGACAGGCCCCTACGAGCAGTACTTC
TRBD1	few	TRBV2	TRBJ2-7	CASSQQGVPDEQYF	TGTGCCAGCAGTCAACAGGGGGTTCCGGACGAGCAGTACTTC
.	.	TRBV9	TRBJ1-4	CASSPVGSPEKLFF	TGTGCCAGCAGCCCAGTGGGTAGCCCTGAAAAACTGTTTTTT
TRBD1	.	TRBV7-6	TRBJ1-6	CASSLVGTGNSPLHF	TGTGCCAGCAGCTTAGTCGGGACAGGCAATTCACCCCTCCACTTT
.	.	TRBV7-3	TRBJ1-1	CASSLTGPNTEAFF	TGTGCCAGCAGCTTAACGGGGCCGAACACTGAAGCTTTCTTT
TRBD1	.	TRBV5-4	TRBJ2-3	CASSLGAGQGKDTQYF	TGTGCCAGCAGCTTGGGGGCGGGACAGGGGAAAGATACGCAGTATTTT
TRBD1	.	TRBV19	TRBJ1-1	CASSVGQGNTEAFF	TGTGCCAGTAGTGTGGGACAGGGGAACACTGAAGCTTTCTTT
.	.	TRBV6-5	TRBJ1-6	CASKRTAGGAPLHF	TGTGCCAGCAAGAGGACAGCTGGGGGAGCACCCCTCCACTTT
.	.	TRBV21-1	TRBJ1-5	CASSTPLGEFQHF	TGTGCCAGCAGCACCCCCCTGGGAGAGTTCCAGCATTTT
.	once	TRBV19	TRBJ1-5	CASKAHSQGLAQPQHF	TGTGCCAGTAAGGCCCATTCTCAGGGTTTAGCTCAGCCCCAGCATTTT
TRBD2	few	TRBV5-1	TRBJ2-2	CASSFSSGGLHRELFF	TGCGCCAGCAGCTTTTCTAGCGGGGGACTTCACCGGGAGCTGTTTTTT
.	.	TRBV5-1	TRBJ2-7	CASSVNYEQYF	TGCGCCAGCAGCGTAAACTACGAGCAGTACTTC
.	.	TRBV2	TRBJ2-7	CASTGALEQYF	TGTGCCAGCACAGGGGCCCTCGAGCAGTACTTC
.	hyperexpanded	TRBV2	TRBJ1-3	CASSAVPGNTIYF	TGTGCCAGCAGTGCTGTCCCTGGAAACACCATATATTTT
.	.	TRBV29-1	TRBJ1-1	CSVAVGIIGAEAFF	TGCAGCGTCGCTGTTGGCATTATAGGAGCGGAAGCTTTCTTT
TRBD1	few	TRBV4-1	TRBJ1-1	CASSLQTGVATEAFF	TGCGCCAGCAGCCTACAAACAGGGGTGGCCACTGAAGCTTTCTTT
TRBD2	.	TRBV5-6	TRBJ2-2	CASRLAGGTGELFF	TGTGCCAGCAGACTAGCGGGGGGCACCGGGGAGCTGTTTTTT
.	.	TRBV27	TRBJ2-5	CASSKHGLETQYF	TGTGCCAGCTCTAAGCACGGTCTAGAGACCCAGTACTTC
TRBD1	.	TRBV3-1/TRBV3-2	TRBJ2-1	CASSQGSKGAVQFF	TGTGCCAGCAGCCAAGGGTCGAAGGGGGCTGTGCAGTTCTTC
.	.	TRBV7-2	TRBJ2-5	CASSRGQQETQYF	TGTGCCAGCAGCAGAGGACAGCAAGAGACCCAGTACTTC
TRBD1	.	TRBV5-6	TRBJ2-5	CASSSLRTGGRETQYF	TGTGCCAGCAGCTCACTTAGGACAGGGGGTAGGGAGACCCAGTACTTC
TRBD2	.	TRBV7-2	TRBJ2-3	CASSGTSGGTQYF	TGTGCCAGCAGCGGGACTAGCGGGGGTACGCAGTATTTT
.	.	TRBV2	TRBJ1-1	CASTSQGNTEAFF	TGTGCCAGCACCTCACAGGGAAACACTGAAGCTTTCTTT
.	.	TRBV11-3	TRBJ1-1	CASSVSEFPEAFF	TGTGCCAGCAGCGTCTCCGAGTTCCCTGAAGCTTTCTTT
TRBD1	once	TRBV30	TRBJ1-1	CAWSIGQGKTEAFF	TGTGCCTGGAGTATAGGACAGGGGAAAACTGAAGCTTTCTTT
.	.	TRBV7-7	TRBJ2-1	CASSLFVGAYNEQFF	TGTGCTAGCAGCTTATTTGTTGGAGCCTACAATGAGCAGTTCTTC
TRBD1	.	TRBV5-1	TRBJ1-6	CASSLEARDRTNSPLHF	TGCGCCAGCAGCTTGGAAGCTCGGGACAGGACTAATTCACCCCTCCACTTT
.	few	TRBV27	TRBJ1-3	CARENRAALKSGRKSSGNTIYF	TGTGCCAGGGAAAACAGGGCCGCCTTGAAGTCGGGCCGAAAGTCCTCTGGAAACACCATATATTTT
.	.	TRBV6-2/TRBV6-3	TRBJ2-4	CASSYQGRGLAKNIQYF	TGTGCCAGCAGTTACCAGGGAAGGGGTCTAGCCAAAAACATTCAGTACTTC
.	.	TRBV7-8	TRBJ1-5	CASRLGGNQPQHF	TGTGCCAGCAGGTTGGGGGGAAATCAGCCCCAGCATTTT
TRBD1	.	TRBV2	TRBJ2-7	CASSGQGAYEQYF	TGTGCCAGCAGCGGACAGGGGGCATACGAGCAGTACTTC
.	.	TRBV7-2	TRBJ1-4	CASRETESNEKLFF	TGTGCCAGCAGAGAGACAGAAAGTAATGAAAAACTGTTTTTT
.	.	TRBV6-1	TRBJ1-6	CASSVGTGLHNSPLHF	TGTGCCAGCAGTGTGGGCACAGGGCTCCATAATTCACCCCTCCACTTT
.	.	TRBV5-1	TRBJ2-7	CASSSAGYYEQYF	TGCGCCAGCAGCTCCGCAGGGTATTACGAGCAGTACTTC
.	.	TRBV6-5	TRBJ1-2	CASSYSLQGRGYTF	TGTGCCAGCAGTTACTCGCTACAGGGAAGGGGCTACACCTTC
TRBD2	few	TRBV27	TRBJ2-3	CASSPSSGVYGTDTQYF	TGTGCCAGCAGTCCCTCTAGCGGGGTCTACGGCACAGATACGCAGTATTTT
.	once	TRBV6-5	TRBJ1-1	CASKRGGNTEAFF	TGTGCCAGCAAACGGGGGGGAAACACTGAAGCTTTCTTT
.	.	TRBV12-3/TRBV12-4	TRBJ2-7	CASSLPQGREQYF	TGTGCCAGCAGTTTGCCCCAGGGGCGCGAGCAGTACTTC
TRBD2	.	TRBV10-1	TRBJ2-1	CASSLGLAGNNEQFF	TGCGCCAGCAGCCTCGGACTAGCGGGGAACAATGAGCAGTTCTTC
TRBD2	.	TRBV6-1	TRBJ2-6	CASSEVFGGEGANVLTF	TGTGCCAGCAGTGAAGTTTTCGGGGGGGAAGGGGCCAACGTCCTGACTTTC
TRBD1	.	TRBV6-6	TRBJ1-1	CASSYEAGGSTEAFF	TGTGCCAGCAGTTACGAGGCAGGGGGGAGCACTGAAGCTTTCTTT
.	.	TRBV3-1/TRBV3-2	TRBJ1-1	CASSQGAGPQTEAFF	TGTGCCAGCAGCCAGGGGGCCGGGCCCCAAACTGAAGCTTTCTTT
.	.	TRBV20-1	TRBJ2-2	CSASASEAPNTGELFF	TGCAGTGCTAGTGCAAGCGAAGCTCCGAACACCGGGGAGCTGTTTTTT
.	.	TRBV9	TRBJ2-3	CASSLGIDSLSTDTQYF	TGTGCCAGCAGCTTGGGGATAGACAGCTTAAGCACAGATACGCAGTATTTT
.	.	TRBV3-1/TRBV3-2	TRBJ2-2	CASSQDLPYTGELFF	TGTGCCAGCAGCCAAGATCTCCCCTACACCGGGGAGCTGTTTTTT
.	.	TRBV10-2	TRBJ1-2	CASSESSTGQWGYTF	TGCGCCAGCAGTGAGTCGAGCACAGGACAATGGGGCTACACCTTC
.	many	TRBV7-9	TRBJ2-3	CASSLAVIGSTDTQYF	TGTGCCAGCAGCTTAGCGGTTATCGGGAGCACAGATACGCAGTATTTT
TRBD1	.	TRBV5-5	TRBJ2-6	CASSLKGQGPSGANVLTF	TGTGCCAGCAGCTTGAAGGGACAGGGTCCCTCTGGGGCCAACGTCCTGACTTTC
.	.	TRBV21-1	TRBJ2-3	CASSKRWQGEDTQYF	TGTGCCAGCAGCAAGAGGTGGCAGGGTGAAGATACGCAGTATTTT
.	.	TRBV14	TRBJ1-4	CASSRRDTLREKLFF	TGTGCCAGCAGCCGACGGGACACCCTTCGGGAAAAACTGTTTTTT
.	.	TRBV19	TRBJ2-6	CASRPPSGGFSGANVLTF	TGTGCCAGTAGGCCCCCCTCGGGGGGCTTCTCTGGGGCCAACGTCCTGACTTTC
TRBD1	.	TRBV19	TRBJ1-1	CATRTGMNTEAFF	TGTGCCACCAGGACAGGGATGAACACTGAAGCTTTCTTT
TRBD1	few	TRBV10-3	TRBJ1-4	CAIRAGTGEEKLFF	TGTGCCATCAGAGCCGGGACAGGGGAAGAAAAACTGTTTTTT